Sequencing of this T cell receptor beta chain was carried out in a study of cytomegalovirus exposure and HLA in healthy donors. Looking at the study overall: From HLA-typed donors, an early data release held 70 million to 100 million unique TCRs.

A multiplex PCR was run with 60 Vbeta primers and 13 Jbeta primers. Generated by immunoSEQ multiplex PCR, the TCRdb table keeps only in-frame clones and is missing some. The sample consists of 80,000 to 100,000 clones, around 74% of them appearing once. Nominal health characterized the donors when sampled, though unrecorded immune exposures were likely. The sequence derives from a man aged 50 or older in good health and CMV-seropositive. Sequences were obtained from PBMCs.

CDR3: CASSSTGSLSGNTIYF. The CDR3 nucleotides read TGTGCCAGCAGCTCGACAGGGAGCCTCTCTGGAAACACCATATATTTT. This chain links TRBV7-8 with TRBJ1-3; 7 positions agree with TRBD1. The J segment lost 0 bases and the V segment lost 4 bases, leaving 6 bases of the junction unmatched. The CDR3 has 16 residues. The germline gives CDR1 SGHVS, CDR2 FQNEAQ.